This record concerns one T cell receptor beta chain sequence. The entry originates in a study of PD-L1 blockade in urothelial cancer. Specified time point: pretreatment peripheral blood. Generated by immunoSEQ multiplex PCR, the TCRdb table keeps only in-frame clones and is missing some. The sample gives about 86,000 clones, roughly 84% of which show up once; around an eighth is in the top ten. The length of the CDR3 is 12 residues. Germline-derived CDR1 and CDR2 are SGDLS and YYNGEE. Deletions cut 7 bases from V and 1 base from J, with 5 bases between. The receptor was isolated from a man aged 60 to 69 with urothelial cancer. J is TRBJ2-2 and V is TRBV9; unclear D gene. The sample consisted of PBMCs, taken around atezolizumab (anti-PD-L1) treatment. The CDR3 reads CASARNTGELFF. CDR3 DNA sequence: TGTGCCAGCGCGCGGAACACCGGGGAGCTGTTTTTT.